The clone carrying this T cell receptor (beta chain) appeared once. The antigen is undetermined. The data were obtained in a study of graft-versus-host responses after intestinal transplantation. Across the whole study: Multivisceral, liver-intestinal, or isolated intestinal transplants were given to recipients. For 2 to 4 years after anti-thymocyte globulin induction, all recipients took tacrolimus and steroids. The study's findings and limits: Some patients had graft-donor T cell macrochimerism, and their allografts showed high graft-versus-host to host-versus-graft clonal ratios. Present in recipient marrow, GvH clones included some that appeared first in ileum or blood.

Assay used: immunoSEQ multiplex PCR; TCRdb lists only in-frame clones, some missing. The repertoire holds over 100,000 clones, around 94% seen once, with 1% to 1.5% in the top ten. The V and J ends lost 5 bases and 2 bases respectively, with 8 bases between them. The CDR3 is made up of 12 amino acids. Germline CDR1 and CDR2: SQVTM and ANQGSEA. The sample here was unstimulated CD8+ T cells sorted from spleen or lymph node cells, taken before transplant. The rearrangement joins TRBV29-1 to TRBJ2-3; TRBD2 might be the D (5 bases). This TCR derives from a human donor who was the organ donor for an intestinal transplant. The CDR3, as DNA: TGCAGCGTTAGCGGTTTCACAGATACGCAGTATTTT. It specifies CSVSGFTDTQYF.